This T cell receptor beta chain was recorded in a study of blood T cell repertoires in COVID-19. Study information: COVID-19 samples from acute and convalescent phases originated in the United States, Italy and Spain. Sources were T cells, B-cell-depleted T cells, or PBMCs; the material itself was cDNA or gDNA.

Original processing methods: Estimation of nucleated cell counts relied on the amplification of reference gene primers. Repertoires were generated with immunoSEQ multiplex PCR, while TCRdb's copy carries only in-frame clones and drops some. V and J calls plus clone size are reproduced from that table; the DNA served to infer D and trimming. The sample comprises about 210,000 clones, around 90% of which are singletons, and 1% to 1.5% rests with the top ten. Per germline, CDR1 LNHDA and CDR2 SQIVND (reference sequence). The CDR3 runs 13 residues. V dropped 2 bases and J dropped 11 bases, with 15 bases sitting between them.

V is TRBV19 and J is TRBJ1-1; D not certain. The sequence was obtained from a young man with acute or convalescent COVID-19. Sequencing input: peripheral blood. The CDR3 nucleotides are TGTGCCAGTAGTATATTGAGCAGGCGGGCGGCTTTCTTT. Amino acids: CASSILSRRAAFF.